The clone carrying this T cell receptor (beta chain) was observed once. Its matching antigen is unknown. The data stem from a study of neoadjuvant anti-PD-1 for oral cavity cancer. Study in general: Patients without progression got a fourth dose around day 43.

Sequencing was performed with immunoSEQ multiplex PCR; in TCRdb, only in-frame clones are kept and a portion is missing. Of about 15,000 clones listed, 65% to 75% are singletons. Germline V gene lookup returns CDR1 SGHDN and CDR2 FVKESK. The CDR3 covers 18 residues. J lost 3 bases, V lost 4 bases, and 9 bases had no gene match. Points from the study as a whole: With a few patients per group, TCR findings need larger cohorts. Higher pretreatment blood Treg/Th17 ratios correlated with higher pretreatment blood and lower post-treatment tumor TCRbeta clonality.

This chain joins TRBV14 and TRBJ2-3; 14 nucleotides line up with TRBD2. This receptor was identified in a person between 40 and 85 years old with oral cavity squamous cell carcinoma. The sequencing used PBMCs, collected before nivolumab (anti-PD-1) treatment. The CDR3 DNA sequence: TGTGCCAGCAGCCTTAGACTAGCGGGAGGGGGGGAAACAGATACGCAGTATTTT. Its translation: CASSLRLAGGGETDTQYF.